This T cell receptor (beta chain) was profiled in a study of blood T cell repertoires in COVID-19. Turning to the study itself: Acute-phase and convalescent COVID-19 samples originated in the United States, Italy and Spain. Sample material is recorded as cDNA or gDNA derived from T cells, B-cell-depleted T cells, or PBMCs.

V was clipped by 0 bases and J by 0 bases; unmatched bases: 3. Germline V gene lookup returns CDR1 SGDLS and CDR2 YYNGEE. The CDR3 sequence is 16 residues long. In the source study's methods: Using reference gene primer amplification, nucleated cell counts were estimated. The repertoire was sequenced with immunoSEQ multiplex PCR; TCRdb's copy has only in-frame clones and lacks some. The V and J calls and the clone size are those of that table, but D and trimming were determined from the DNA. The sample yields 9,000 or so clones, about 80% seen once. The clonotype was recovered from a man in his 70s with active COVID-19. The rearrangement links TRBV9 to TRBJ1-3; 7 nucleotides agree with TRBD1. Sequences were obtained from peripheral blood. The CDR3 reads CASSVGGTASGNTIYF. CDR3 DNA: TGTGCCAGCAGCGTAGGGGGGACAGCCTCTGGAAACACCATATATTTT.